This T cell receptor beta chain comes out of a study of blood T cell repertoires in COVID-19. Here immunoSEQ multiplex PCR was the method, and the copy in TCRdb shows in-frame clones only, minus some. The table lists under 250,000 clones, about four fifths of them singletons. CDR3 size: 16 residues. CDR1 and CDR2 (germline): LNHDA, SQIVND (reference sequence). The junction had 7 bases not matched to a gene; V was cut back by 10 bases and J by 0 bases. In this sample, this clone turned up once. The chain combines TRBV19 with TRBJ2-6, with 9 positions matching TRBD1. This TCR came from a woman in her forties or fifties who had been exposed to COVID-19. The specimen sequenced was PBMCs or T cells enriched from blood (not recorded which). DNA of the CDR3: TGTGCCACCAGGGGACAGGGTCACTCTGGGGCCAACGTCCTGACTTTC. This codes for CATRGQGHSGANVLTF.